The sequence of this T cell receptor beta chain was determined in a study of shared clonotypes between healthy human individuals. To note about this clone: Its antigen is not known.

The sorted-subset replicate PCRs were given roughly 200 ng DNA, which is tens of thousands of T cell genomes. The repertoire was sequenced with immunoSEQ multiplex PCR; TCRdb's copy has only in-frame clones and lacks some. Of over 850,000 clones listed, around 82% are singletons. Study-level points and caveats: Clonotypes not shared had lower generation probabilities than those common to all four donors. Sequencing depth was predicted to influence how clonotypes are shared among donors.

The CDR3 extends over 13 amino acids. V dropped 2 bases and J dropped 5 bases, with 9 bases sitting between them. Germline V gives CDR1 MNHEY, CDR2 SVGAGI. Each sample came from a Caucasian adult donor living in Nashville, Tennessee. Sequencing was carried out using memory CD4+ T cells from PBMCs. The sample's subset: CD45RA-negative fraction. The clonotype comes from a man younger than 35 in good health. Some clones in this sample may be carry-over from other donors' samples. This chain uses TRBV6-5 with TRBJ2-5, with D possibly being TRBD2 (5 bases). The CDR3 sequence: CASSYDREETQYF. CDR3 sequence (DNA): TGTGCCAGCAGTTACGATAGGGAGGAGACCCAGTACTTC.